This TCR beta chain was captured by sequencing in a study of T cell repertoires in cytomegalovirus infection. Study details: Public signatures in TCR beta pointed to CMV infection and matching HLA type. Findings of the study overall: Identification of carriers of CMV plus the relevant HLA was achieved through cumulative public TCR beta family frequency.

TCRdb ran MiXCR on the reads and lists one entry per CDR3 protein. The table lists around 710,000 distinct CDR3 sequences, about 27% of them singletons. With respect to this clonotype: Its antigen is undetermined.

There are 12 residues in the CDR3. The V end lost 6 bases, the J end lost 3 bases, and 11 bases lay between the germline ends. Germline lookup yields CDR1 DFQATT and CDR2 SNEGSKA (reference sequence). The chain is built from TRBV20-1 and TRBJ1-1; unclear D gene. The sequence was collected from a human donor in good health (CMV status not recorded). Some clones in this sample may be carry-over from other donors' samples. The source material was cultured CD8+ T cells from PBMCs, sampled from culture after CMV antigen stimulation. CDR3 DNA sequence: TGCAGTGCCCAAGCGCGGCACACTGAAGCTTTCTTT. Encoded protein: CSAQARHTEAFF.